This is a list of T cell receptor beta chains from one sample in a study of cytomegalovirus exposure and HLA in healthy donors. Clones were sequenced by immunoSEQ multiplex PCR, and TCRdb holds only the in-frame ones, with some missing. The sample has roughly 55,000 clones, 65% to 80% seen once. Sequencing input: PBMCs. These receptors were collected from a man aged 40-50 years in good health and CMV-seropositive. CDR3s include the opening cysteine and the closing phenylalanine or tryptophan. The D gene is left open where the match is weak. Clone size, where shown, is once, few, many, or a class for clones that have expanded.

V gene,clone size,J gene,D gene,CDR3 DNA,CDR3 protein
TRBV19,-,TRBJ2-5,-,TGTGCCAGTAGTTCCCCTGACAGAGAAGAGACCCAGTACTTC,CASSSPDREETQYF
TRBV6-1,-,TRBJ1-1,TRBD1,TGTGCCAGCAGTGAAAGAAACAGGGGTAACACTGAAGCTTTCTTT,CASSERNRGNTEAFF
TRBV18,-,TRBJ2-2,-,TGTGCCAGCTCACCAATAGAGGGTGGATACACCGGGGAGCTGTTTTTT,CASSPIEGGYTGELFF
TRBV5-6,-,TRBJ1-2,TRBD1,TGTGCCAGCAGCTCGGTCCGGGACAGGGACTATGGCTACACCTTC,CASSSVRDRDYGYTF
TRBV6-5,few,TRBJ1-1,TRBD1,TGTGCCAGCAGTTACAGGAGGACAGGGAAGACTGAAGCTTTCTTT,CASSYRRTGKTEAFF
TRBV5-6,-,TRBJ2-2,-,TGTGCCAGCAGCTTCCGGGGTCCGAACACCGGGGAGCTGTTTTTT,CASSFRGPNTGELFF
TRBV5-1,few,TRBJ1-1,TRBD1,TGCGCCAGCAGCTTGGACGCGACAGGGGTTGGGACTGAAGCTTTCTTT,CASSLDATGVGTEAFF
TRBV6-1,-,TRBJ1-5,-,TGTGCCAGCAGCGCGCTTCTGGGAGGCAATCAGCCCCAGCATTTT,CASSALLGGNQPQHF
TRBV10-1,-,TRBJ1-1,TRBD1,TGCGCCAGCAGTTCAGGGGGTCGGGACACTGAAGCTTTCTTT,CASSSGGRDTEAFF
TRBV6-1,-,TRBJ1-6,-,TGTGCCAGCAGTGAATACGAGGACTCCTATAATTCACCCCTCCACTTT,CASSEYEDSYNSPLHF
TRBV2,once,TRBJ1-1,TRBD1,TGTGCCAGCAGGACAGGGGGCTTGGTCACTGAAGCTTTCTTT,CASRTGGLVTEAFF
TRBV4-3,-,TRBJ1-2,-,TGCGCCAGCAGCCAAGATTGGGGCAGCACCTATGGCTACACCTTC,CASSQDWGSTYGYTF
TRBV6-5,-,TRBJ2-7,TRBD2,TGTGCCAGCAGTTATGGTGACACGGGAGGCTACGAGCAGTACTTC,CASSYGDTGGYEQYF
TRBV9,-,TRBJ2-1,TRBD1,TGTGCCAGCAGCGTATATGTCCGGACAGGTGGAGATGAGCAGTTCTTC,CASSVYVRTGGDEQFF
TRBV7-7,-,TRBJ2-5,TRBD1,TGTGCCAGCAGCTTAGTAGGGGACAGCCTCGAGACCCAGTACTTC,CASSLVGDSLETQYF
TRBV5-6,once,TRBJ1-5,-,TGTGCCAGCAGCTTGCTTGGAGGGGATCAGCCCCAGCATTTT,CASSLLGGDQPQHF
TRBV5-1,-,TRBJ1-5,TRBD1,TGCGCCAGCAGCTTGACAGGGGGAAATCAGCCCCAGCATTTT,CASSLTGGNQPQHF
TRBV9,-,TRBJ1-6,-,TGTGCCAGCAGCGACCCGTCTAGTAATTCACCCCTCCACTTT,CASSDPSSNSPLHF
TRBV9,-,TRBJ1-6,-,TGTGCCAGCAGCGTAGACATCCCTGATAATTCACCCCTCCACTTT,CASSVDIPDNSPLHF
TRBV10-3,-,TRBJ2-7,TRBD1,TGTGCCATCAAGTTTCGGACAGGGGAGAGCTCCTACGAGCAGTACTTC,CAIKFRTGESSYEQYF
TRBV10-3,-,TRBJ1-2,-,TGTGCCATCAGTGACATCACACCCTTTAACTATGGCTACACCTTC,CAISDITPFNYGYTF
TRBV2,-,TRBJ1-5,TRBD1,TGTGCCAGCATTGGGGACAGGGAAACGCAGCCCCAGCATTTT,CASIGDRETQPQHF
TRBV2,once,TRBJ1-1,-,TGTGCCAGCATGGCGGCCGAGCTGAACACTGAAGCTTTCTTT,CASMAAELNTEAFF
TRBV20-1,once,TRBJ2-3,-,TGCAGTGCACAGACGACAGATACGCAGTATTTT,CSAQTTDTQYF
TRBV4-3,few,TRBJ2-1,TRBD2,TGCGCCAGCAGCCAAGAACCCCGGACTAGCGGGGTCGCCTACAATGAGCAGTTCTTC,CASSQEPRTSGVAYNEQFF
TRBV11-2,-,TRBJ2-7,-,TGTGCCAGCAGCGTTAGCGGAGGGATATCCTACGAGCAGTACTTC,CASSVSGGISYEQYF
TRBV5-6,once,TRBJ2-1,-,TGTGCCAGCAGCTTTGGAGACAGGCTTACAAAACGACAGTTCTTC,CASSFGDRLTKRQFF
TRBV5-4,few,TRBJ2-7,TRBD1,TGTGCCAGCAGCCTGACAGGGGGCCCCTCGGTCGACGAGCAGTACTTC,CASSLTGGPSVDEQYF
TRBV5-1,-,TRBJ1-1,TRBD1,TGCGCCAGCAGCTACACAGGGGACACTGAAGCTTTCTTT,CASSYTGDTEAFF
TRBV2,-,TRBJ1-1,TRBD1,TGTGCCAGTTCGGGACAGGGTCGGGGCACTGAAGCTTTCTTT,CASSGQGRGTEAFF
TRBV30,-,TRBJ1-5,TRBD1,TGTGCCTGGGCAGGGGGCCCGAATCAGCCCCAGCATTTT,CAWAGGPNQPQHF
TRBV7-2,-,TRBJ2-7,TRBD2,TGTGCCAGCAGCTTAGACCCGGGGGGGCTTAACGAGCAGTACTTC,CASSLDPGGLNEQYF
TRBV30,-,TRBJ2-7,-,TGTGCCTGGAGTCCAGGACATTTCTACGAGCAGTACTTC,CAWSPGHFYEQYF
TRBV19,-,TRBJ2-1,TRBD1,TGTGCCAGTAGTACCGACAGGGCGGCCTACAATGAGCAGTTCTTC,CASSTDRAAYNEQFF
TRBV6-5,-,TRBJ1-3,TRBD1,TGTGCCAGCAGCCTTAATCAGGGGGCGGGAAACACCATATATTTT,CASSLNQGAGNTIYF
TRBV6-1,-,TRBJ2-1,TRBD2,TGTGCCAGCAGTGAGGACCCTAGCGGGGCACAGCAGTTCTTC,CASSEDPSGAQQFF
TRBV4-3,once,TRBJ2-5,TRBD2,TGCGCCAGCAGCCCCCGAGCGGGGGCCTTCCAAGAGACCCAGTACTTC,CASSPRAGAFQETQYF
TRBV6-5,-,TRBJ1-2,-,TGTGCCAGCAGTTATAGCCCGGGACTCGGATATGGCTACACCTTC,CASSYSPGLGYGYTF
TRBV11-2,-,TRBJ2-2,-,TGTGCCAGCAGCTCACTAAGGGGCGGGGAGCTGTTTTTT,CASSSLRGGELFF
TRBV19,-,TRBJ1-1,TRBD1,TGTGCCAGTAGTACGGACAGGGTGAACACTGAAGCTTTCTTT,CASSTDRVNTEAFF
TRBV7-8,-,TRBJ2-2,TRBD1,TGTGCCAGCAGCCTCAGGACAGGGGCCGGGGAGCTGTTTTTT,CASSLRTGAGELFF
TRBV6-4,once,TRBJ2-3,TRBD2,TGTGCCAGCAGTGACTCGTACCGGGGGGGCCAAGATACGCAGTATTTT,CASSDSYRGGQDTQYF
TRBV30,-,TRBJ2-1,-,TGTGCCTGGACCCCAACAGGGCATGAGCAGTTCTTC,CAWTPTGHEQFF
TRBV21-1,-,TRBJ2-1,-,TGTGCCAGCAGCAAAGGTACAGGGGGCGGGGGCTACAATGAGCAGTTCTTC,CASSKGTGGGGYNEQFF
TRBV7-8,-,TRBJ1-5,-,TGTGCCAGCAGCCTGGACTTGGATCAGCCCCAGCATTTT,CASSLDLDQPQHF
TRBV2,-,TRBJ2-1,-,TGTGCCAGCAGCCTTTTGAGGGGGAGCGGCTCCTACAATGAGCAGTTCTTC,CASSLLRGSGSYNEQFF
TRBV6-6,-,TRBJ2-7,TRBD2,TGTGCCAGCAGCGATAGCGGGGGAGACTCCTACGAGCAGTACTTC,CASSDSGGDSYEQYF
TRBV12-2,-,TRBJ2-7,-,TGTGCAAGTCTCTGTCTAGACGAGCAGTACTTC,CASLCLDEQYF
TRBV4-3,once,TRBJ2-7,-,TGCGCCAGCAGCCTCTCTAGAAACTCCTACGAGCAGTACTTC,CASSLSRNSYEQYF
TRBV15,few,TRBJ1-2,TRBD1,TGTGCCACCAGCAGAAACAGGGGGGTTAACTATGGCTACACCTTC,CATSRNRGVNYGYTF
TRBV5-6,-,TRBJ1-2,TRBD1,TGTGCCAGCAGCTTGGAAGACAGGGTCTATGGCTACACCTTC,CASSLEDRVYGYTF
TRBV18,-,TRBJ2-1,TRBD2,TGTGCCAGCTCACCACCGGGACTACAGTTCTTC,CASSPPGLQFF
TRBV30,few,TRBJ2-1,TRBD2,TGTGCCTGGAGTTGGGGACTAGCAGTTAATGAGCAGTTCTTC,CAWSWGLAVNEQFF
TRBV11-2,-,TRBJ2-7,-,TGTGCCAGCAGACCGACCACAGGGTACTACGAGCAGTACTTC,CASRPTTGYYEQYF
TRBV19,-,TRBJ1-4,-,TGTGCCAGTAGGCCAACCCTGGGGAGAACTAATGAAAAACTGTTTTTT,CASRPTLGRTNEKLFF